The entry below describes one TCR beta chain. V lost 2 bases and J lost 4; bases outside the gene matches: 1. CDR3 length equals 14 residues. Germline V CDR1 and CDR2: MNHNS, SASEGT. Sequenced by immunoSEQ multiplex PCR; TCRdb stores in-frame clones only, minus some. The repertoire holds about 50,000 clones, with 90% to 95% as singletons. This sample is part of a study of T cell changes during pregnancy in multiple sclerosis. Sequenced here: CD4+ T cells from peripheral blood mononuclear cells, sampled before pregnancy. The chain recombines TRBV6-1 with TRBJ1-5; 8 bases match TRBD1. The TCR originated in a female donor with multiple sclerosis, enrolled in a pregnancy study. In DNA, the CDR3 is TGTGCCAGCAGTGAAAGGACAGGGAATCAGCCCCAGCATTTT. It yields the protein CASSERTGNQPQHF.